This entry lists 30 T cell receptor beta chains sequenced from one sample in a study of T cell repertoires in cytomegalovirus infection. TCRdb independently ran MiXCR on the reads; one entry per CDR3 protein. This sample yields a few hundred thousand distinct CDR3 sequences, of which roughly 15% are seen a single time; about 12% belongs to the top ten. Sequenced input: PBMCs. Receptor source: a human donor in good health (CMV status not recorded). Some clones in this sample may be carry-over from other donors' samples.

This chain links TRBV12-3 or TRBV12-4 with TRBJ1-2; D gene uncertain. This CDR3 comprises 14 residues. The V gene lost 3 bases and the J gene lost 4 bases, with 12 bases spanning the gap. The CDR3 DNA is TGTGCCAGCAGTTTTGCCAGTGCCCTCTATGGCTACACCTTC. Its protein is CASSFASALYGYTF.

The sample holds many counts of this clonotype. The rearrangement links TRBV7-2 to TRBJ2-1; D is perhaps TRBD1 (5 bases). The CDR3 is made up of 17 amino acids. Trimming took 5 bases from V and 3 from J, leaving 20 bases between them. The germline CDR1 and CDR2 sequences are SGHTA and FQGNSA. CDR3 sequence: CASSPTRVARDYNEQFF. CDR3 nucleotide sequence: TGTGCCAGCAGCCCAACCAGGGTCGCAAGGGACTACAATGAGCAGTTCTTC.

Ten or more counts support this clonotype. V gene TRBV6-6 combines with J gene TRBJ1-5; D unclear. The germline V and J ends were trimmed by 6 bases and 0 bases, with 6 bases remaining between them. This CDR3 is built from 13 residues. Germline V gene data show CDR1 as MNHNY and CDR2 as SVGAGI (reference sequence). In nucleotides, the CDR3 is TGTGCCAGCAGGGAGGGTAGCAATCAGCCCCAGCATTTT. This sequence encodes CASREGSNQPQHF.

Concerning this clonotype itself: Sequence at one end of the junction differs from germline and may be a read error. This chain joins TRBV11-1 and TRBJ1-1, with D possibly TRBD1 on 5 matching bases. Germline CDR1 and CDR2: SGHAT and FQDESV (reference sequence). The CDR3 has 13 residues. CDR3 loop: CVSREEWGNEAFF. In nucleotides, the CDR3 is TGTGTCAGCAGAGAGGAATGGGGGAATGAAGCTTTCTTC.

The sample holds many counts of this clonotype. The chain links TRBV28 to TRBJ1-1; a weak D match, TRBD1 (5 bases). The ends were cut back, 8 bases at V and 1 base at J, with 14 bases in the middle. Germline V gene data show CDR1 as MDHEN and CDR2 as SYDVKM. This CDR3 has 14 residues. CDR3 region: CASPPSGANTEAFF. The CDR3 DNA is TGTGCCAGCCCCCCTTCTGGGGCGAACACTGAAGCTTTCTTT. Variable domain in full (rest from reference TRBV28 and TRBJ1-1): DVKVTQSSRYLVKRTGEKVFLECVQDMDHENMFWYRQDPGLGLRLIYFSYDVKMKEKGDIPEGYSVSREKKERFSLILESASTNQTSMYLCASPPSGANTEAFFGQGTRLTVV.

The chain is built from TRBV28 and TRBJ1-4, with a weak D call TRBD1 (5 bases). V was trimmed by 6 bases and J by 8 bases, leaving 19 bases between them. Germline V gene lookup returns CDR1 MDHEN and CDR2 SYDVKM. The CDR3 has 15 amino acids. The DNA of the CDR3 is TGTGCCAGCAGCCCCGCCGGCAGGGCTGGGGAAAAACTGTTTTTT. It codes for CASSPAGRAGEKLFF.

A few counts support this clonotype. J is TRBJ1-2 and V is TRBV6-1; D might be TRBD1 (5 bases). Germline loops: CDR1 MNHNS, CDR2 SASEGT. The CDR3 spans 13 residues. V dropped 8 bases and J dropped 3 bases, with 13 bases sitting between them. CDR3 nucleotide sequence: TGTGCCAGCGGGCCATCGGGACACTATGGCTACACCTTC. As protein: CASGPSGHYGYTF.

This chain uses TRBV5-4 with TRBJ2-3; 9 bases match TRBD1. The J segment lost 8 bases and the V segment lost 3 bases, leaving 7 bases of the junction unmatched. The CDR3 has 14 amino acids. Germline assignment: CDR1 SGHNT and CDR2 YYREEE (reference sequence). The CDR3 region has the DNA TGTGCCAGCAGCTCATCGACAGGGGGTGGTACGCAGTATTTT. It is translated as CASSSSTGGGTQYF. The full variable domain, with the rest looked up from reference TRBV5-4 and TRBJ2-3, is ETGVTQSPTHLIKTRGQQVTLRCSSQSGHNTVSWYQQALGQGPQFIFQYYREEENGRGNFPPRFSGLQFPNYSSELNVNALELDDSALYLCASSSSTGGGTQYFGPGTRLTVL.

This clonotype was counted a few times. The chain has TRBV6-6 and TRBJ1-1, with D tentatively TRBD1 (5 bases). CDR1 is MNHNY, CDR2 SVGAGI, per germline (reference sequence). V was shortened by 11 bases and J by 5 bases, with 24 bases between the two germline ends. The CDR3 has 15 residues. DNA of the CDR3: TGTGCCTGTAGACGGCTGACCCGCGGGGGGACTGAAGCTTTCTTT. Translating it yields CACRRLTRGGTEAFF.

A few counts support this clonotype. The DNA of the CDR3 is TGTGCCACCCGACTAGCGGGGTACCAAGAGACCCAGTACTTC. It yields the protein CATRLAGYQETQYF. V and J are TRBV12-3 or TRBV12-4 and TRBJ2-5, with 11 bases fitting TRBD2. V gave up 10 bases and J gave up 0 bases; unmatched junction bases: 4. This CDR3 spans 14 amino acids.

This clonotype was counted between two and nine times. The chain combines TRBV6-1 with TRBJ1-4, with TRBD1 matching 7 bases. After removal of 3 bases from V and 3 bases from J, the junction contained 1 base not matched to a gene. This CDR3 has 14 amino acids. CDR1 is MNHNS and CDR2 is SASEGT in the germline V gene. CDR3 in DNA: TGTGCCAGCAGTGACAGGGGGTCTAATGAAAAACTGTTTTTT. Its translation is CASSDRGSNEKLFF.

This clonotype turned up a few times. At one of its ends the junction is not consistent with the germline gene, which may arise from a read error. V gene TRBV25-1 combines with J gene TRBJ2-5, with D perhaps given as TRBD1 or TRBD2 (5 bases each). The CDR3 runs to 13 residues. Germline-derived CDR1 and CDR2 are MGHDK and SYGVNS. CDR3: CASSAYRDPKLNF. The CDR3 bases are TGTGCCAGCAGTGCGTACCGGGACCCTAAGTTGAACTTC.

The chain links TRBV12-3 or TRBV12-4 to TRBJ1-6, with 8 positions matching TRBD1. This CDR3 region has 14 residues. With V trimmed by 5 bases and J by 9 bases, 6 bases remained unmatched. This chain's CDR3 is CASSLRQGFSPLHF. The CDR3 coding sequence is TGTGCCAGCAGTCTCCGACAGGGGTTTTCACCCCTCCACTTT.

This clonotype was picked up many times. CDR3 sequence: CASSLNANYEQYF. CDR3 coding DNA: TGTGCCAGCAGCTTAAATGCTAACTACGAGCAGTACTTC. The chain combines TRBV7-9 with TRBJ2-7; D is unclear. Deletions cut 2 bases from V and 3 bases from J, with 8 bases between. Germline-derived CDR1 and CDR2 are SEHNR and FQNEAQ (reference sequence). This CDR3 spans 13 amino acids.

This clonotype was seen at least ten times. The V gene is TRBV12-3 or TRBV12-4, the J gene TRBJ2-4; 8 bases are a match to TRBD2. The J segment lost 3 bases and the V segment lost 6 bases, leaving 4 bases of the junction unmatched. The CDR3 is 14 residues long. The CDR3 bases are TGTGCCAGCAGCGTCGGGGGGGGCAAAAACATTCAGTACTTC. As protein: CASSVGGGKNIQYF.

The rearrangement links TRBV4-2 to TRBJ2-5; D is unclear. Germline V gene data show CDR1 as LGHNA and CDR2 as YNFKEQ. The CDR3 consists of 15 residues. The germline V and J ends were trimmed by 1 base and 4 bases, with 13 bases remaining between them. The DNA for the CDR3 is TGTGCCAGCAGCCAAGCGCTTGGCGTTCTAGAGACCCAGTACTTC. Protein product: CASSQALGVLETQYF.

The gene calls are TRBV20-1 and TRBJ1-6; D gene ambiguous. Germline V gene data show CDR1 as DFQATT and CDR2 as SNEGSKA (reference sequence). With 2 bases removed from V and 7 bases from J, the gap between germline ends came to 6 bases. The length of the CDR3 is 12 residues. DNA for the CDR3: TGCAGTGCTAGACCGGGGAATTCACCCCTCCACTTT. It specifies CSARPGNSPLHF.

This clonotype was recorded many times. This chain connects TRBV12-3 or TRBV12-4 to TRBJ2-7; D is ambiguous. Trimming pared 6 bases from V and 9 bases from J, leaving 21 bases between. The CDR3 contains 14 residues. DNA of the CDR3: TGTGCCAGCAGACTTACGCAAGCTTACGAGGCGCAGTACTTC. Protein sequence: CASRLTQAYEAQYF.

This clonotype was seen repeatedly, ten times or more. The CDR3 DNA sequence: TGTGCCAGCAGTTTAGGCGGACAGAGAACTAATGAAAAACTGTTTTTT. It translates to CASSLGGQRTNEKLFF. The chain joins TRBV28 to TRBJ1-4; tentative D call: TRBD1 (6 bases). Germline V CDR1 and CDR2: MDHEN, SYDVKM. V was pared by 2 bases and J by 1 base, with 11 bases between. CDR3 length: 16 residues.

This clonotype appeared many times. The gene calls are TRBV11-1 and TRBJ1-4; the D is unclear. CDR3 length: 14 residues. The V end was cut by 3 bases, the J end by 4 bases, with 9 bases between. Germline CDR1 reads SGHAT; CDR2 reads FQDESV (reference sequence). CDR3: CASSLSSLNEKLFF. Written as DNA, the CDR3 is TGTGCCAGCAGCTTGAGCAGCCTTAATGAAAAACTGTTTTTT.

The genes are TRBV20-1 and TRBJ2-3; TRBD2 might be the D (7 bases). The CDR3 is made up of 13 amino acids. Germline V gene lookup returns CDR1 DFQATT and CDR2 SNEGSKA (reference sequence). V was trimmed by 5 bases and J by 4 bases, leaving 13 bases between them. The CDR3 coding sequence is TGCAGTGCTCCCGGGGAGGGGGCAGATACGCAGTATTTT. Amino acid sequence: CSAPGEGADTQYF.

The rearrangement links TRBV27 to TRBJ2-7; TRBD2 is a possible D gene (6 bases). The CDR3 consists of 15 residues. V lost 6 bases and J 2 bases, leaving 17 bases between the germline ends. CDR1 and CDR2 (germline): MNHEY, SMNVEV (reference sequence). The CDR3 protein is CASRRSVGLTYEQYF. The DNA for the CDR3 is TGTGCCAGCAGAAGATCTGTGGGACTGACCTACGAGCAGTACTTC.

In this sample, this clonotype turned up many times. The chain has TRBV7-2 and TRBJ2-1; D is unclear. The CDR3 spans 15 residues. The germline CDR1 and CDR2 sequences are SGHTA and FQGNSA. The ends were cut back, 5 bases at V and 7 bases at J, with 18 bases in the middle. CDR3 nucleotides: TGTGCCAGCAGCCCACTCCGACTGCCGACTAATGAGCAGTTCTTC. Translating gives CASSPLRLPTNEQFF. The full variable domain, its missing parts supplied by reference TRBV7-2 and TRBJ2-1, is GAGVSQSPSNKVTEKGKDVELRCDPISGHTALYWYRQSLGQGLEFLIYFQGNSAPDKSGLPSDRFSAERTGGSVSTLTIQRTQQEDSAVYLCASSPLRLPTNEQFFGPGTRLTVL.

This clonotype was seen repeatedly, ten times or more. V and J are TRBV12-3 or TRBV12-4 and TRBJ2-5; the D call may be TRBD1 or TRBD2 (5 bases each). V lost 7 bases to trimming and J lost 2 bases, with 17 bases between them. This CDR3 comprises 15 residues. In nucleotides, the CDR3 is TGTGCCAGCATGAGGACCCAGGGAGCACAAGAGACCCAGTACTTC. Translation gives CASMRTQGAQETQYF.

This chain joins TRBV20-1 and TRBJ2-3, with D unclear. Trimming cost V 6 bases and J 1 base, with 14 bases left between them. Per germline, CDR1 DFQATT and CDR2 SNEGSKA (reference sequence). The CDR3 is 14 amino acids. The CDR3 spells CSAYDSAGTDTQYF. The CDR3 coding sequence is TGCAGTGCGTACGACTCGGCGGGCACAGATACGCAGTATTTT.

The chain combines TRBV20-1 with TRBJ2-7; D is unresolved. V was pared by 5 bases and J by 2 bases, with 16 bases between. Germline CDR1 DFQATT, CDR2 SNEGSKA (reference sequence). CDR3 length equals 14 residues. This chain's CDR3 is CSAPPGGSTYEQYF. In DNA form, the CDR3 reads TGCAGTGCTCCCCCGGGCGGCAGTACCTACGAGCAGTACTTC.

This clonotype was observed many times. The chain joins TRBV27 to TRBJ2-3; 10 bases align to TRBD2. Germline loops: CDR1 MNHEY, CDR2 SMNVEV (reference sequence). J gave up 4 bases and V 7 bases, and 11 bases lay outside the gene matches. The CDR3 contains 16 residues. CDR3 nucleotides: TGTGCCAGCAAACCCGGGAGCGGGGGGGCCGCAGATACGCAGTATTTT. Translation gives CASKPGSGGAADTQYF.

The gene calls are TRBV25-1 and TRBJ1-4; maybe TRBD1 (5 bases). CDR3 length: 13 amino acids. The V gene's germline CDR1 is MGHDK and CDR2 SYGVNS. Trimming took 8 bases from V and 6 from J, leaving 13 bases between them. The CDR3 loop reads CASQTATYEKLFF. DNA of the CDR3: TGTGCCAGCCAGACAGCTACCTATGAAAAACTGTTTTTT. Full variable domain (outside the CDR3, taken from reference TRBV25-1 and TRBJ1-4): EADIYQTPRYLVIGTGKKITLECSQTMGHDKMYWYQQDPGMELHLIHYSYGVNSTEKGDLSSESTVSRIRTEHFPLTLESARPSHTSQYLCASQTATYEKLFFGSGTQLSVL.

This rearrangement joins TRBV7-8 to TRBJ2-7, with unresolved D. The CDR3 extends over 13 amino acids. V lost 4 bases and J 6 bases, leaving 13 bases between the germline ends. Germline V gene sequence: CDR1 SGHVS, CDR2 FQNEAQ. CDR3 sequence (DNA): TGTGCCAGCAGCTCGGACCTCCGAAGCGAGCAGTACTTC. Protein: CASSSDLRSEQYF.

V is TRBV20-1 and J is TRBJ1-2, with 7 positions matching TRBD1. The CDR3 contains 14 residues. Per the germline V gene, CDR1 is DFQATT and CDR2 is SNEGSKA (reference sequence). With V trimmed by 2 bases and J by 4 bases, 7 bases remained unmatched. The CDR3 nucleotides are TGCAGTGCTAGAACTAGGGGGCGGGGCTATGGCTACACCTTC. Translation: CSARTRGRGYGYTF.